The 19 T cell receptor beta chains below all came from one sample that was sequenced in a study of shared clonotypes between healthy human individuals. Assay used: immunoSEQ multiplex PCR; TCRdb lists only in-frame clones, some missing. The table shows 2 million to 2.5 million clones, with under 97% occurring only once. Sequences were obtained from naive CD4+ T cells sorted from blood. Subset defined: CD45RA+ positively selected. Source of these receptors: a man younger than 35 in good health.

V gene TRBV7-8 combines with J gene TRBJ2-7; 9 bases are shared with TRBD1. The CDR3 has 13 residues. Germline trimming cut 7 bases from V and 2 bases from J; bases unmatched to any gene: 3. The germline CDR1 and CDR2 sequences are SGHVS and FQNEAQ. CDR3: CASTGQGPYEQYF. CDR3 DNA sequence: TGTGCCAGCACGGGACAGGGACCCTACGAGCAGTACTTC.

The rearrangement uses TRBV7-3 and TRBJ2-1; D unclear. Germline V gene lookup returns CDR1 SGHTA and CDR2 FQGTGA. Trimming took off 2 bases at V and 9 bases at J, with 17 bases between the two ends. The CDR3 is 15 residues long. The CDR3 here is CASSLDGLLGSEQFF. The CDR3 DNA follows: TGTGCCAGCAGCTTAGACGGCTTATTGGGTAGTGAGCAGTTCTTC.

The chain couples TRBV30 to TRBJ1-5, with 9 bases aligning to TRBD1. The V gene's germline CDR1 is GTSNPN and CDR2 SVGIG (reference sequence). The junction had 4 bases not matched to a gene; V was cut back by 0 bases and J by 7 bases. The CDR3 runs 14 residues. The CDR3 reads CAWSVGQGRQPQHF. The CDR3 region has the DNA TGTGCCTGGAGTGTAGGACAGGGGAGACAGCCCCAGCATTTT.

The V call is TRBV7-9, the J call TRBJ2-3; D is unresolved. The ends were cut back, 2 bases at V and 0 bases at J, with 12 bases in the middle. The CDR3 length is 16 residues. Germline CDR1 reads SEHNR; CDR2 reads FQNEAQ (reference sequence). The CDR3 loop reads CASSLFLTPSTDTQYF. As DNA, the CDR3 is TGTGCCAGCAGCTTATTCCTAACACCTAGCACAGATACGCAGTATTTT. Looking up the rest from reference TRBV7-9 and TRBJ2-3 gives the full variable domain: DTGVSQNPRHKITKRGQNVTFRCDPISEHNRLYWYRQTLGQGPEFLTYFQNEAQLEKSRLLSDRFSAERPKGSFSTLEIQRTEQGDSAMYLCASSLFLTPSTDTQYFGPGTRLTVL.

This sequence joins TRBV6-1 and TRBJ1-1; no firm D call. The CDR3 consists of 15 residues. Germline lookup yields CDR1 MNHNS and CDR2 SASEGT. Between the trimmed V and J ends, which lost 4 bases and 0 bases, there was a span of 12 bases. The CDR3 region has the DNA TGTGCCAGCAGTGGGGTTAGGCAGCTGAACACTGAAGCTTTCTTT. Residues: CASSGVRQLNTEAFF.

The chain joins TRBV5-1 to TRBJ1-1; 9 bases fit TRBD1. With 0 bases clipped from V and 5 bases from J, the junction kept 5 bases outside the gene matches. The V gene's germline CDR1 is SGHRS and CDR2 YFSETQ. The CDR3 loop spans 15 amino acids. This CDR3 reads CASSLDGQGWTEAFF. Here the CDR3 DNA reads TGCGCCAGCAGCTTGGACGGACAGGGGTGGACTGAAGCTTTCTTT. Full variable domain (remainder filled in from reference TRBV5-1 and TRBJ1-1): KAGVTQTPRYLIKTRGQQVTLSCSPISGHRSVSWYQQTPGQGLQFLFEYFSETQRNKGNFPGRFSGRQFSNSRSEMNVSTLELGDSALYLCASSLDGQGWTEAFFGQGTRLTVV.

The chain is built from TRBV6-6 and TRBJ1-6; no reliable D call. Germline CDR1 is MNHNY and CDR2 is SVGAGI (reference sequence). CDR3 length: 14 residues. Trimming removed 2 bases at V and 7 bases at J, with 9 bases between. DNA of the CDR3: TGTGCCAGCAGTTACGGATCACTCAATTCACCCCTCCACTTT. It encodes CASSYGSLNSPLHF.

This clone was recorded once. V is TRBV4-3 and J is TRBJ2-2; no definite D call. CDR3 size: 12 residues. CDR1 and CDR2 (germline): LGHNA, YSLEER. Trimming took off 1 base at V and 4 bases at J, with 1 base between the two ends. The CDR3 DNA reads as TGCGCCAGCAGCCAAGTCACCGGGGAGCTGTTTTTT. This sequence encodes CASSQVTGELFF.

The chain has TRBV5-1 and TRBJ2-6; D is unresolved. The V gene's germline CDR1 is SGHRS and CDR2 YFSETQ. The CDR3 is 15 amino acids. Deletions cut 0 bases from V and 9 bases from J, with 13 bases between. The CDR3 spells CASSLAPKHRNVLTF. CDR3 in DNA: TGCGCCAGCAGCTTGGCCCCCAAACATCGCAACGTCCTGACTTTC.

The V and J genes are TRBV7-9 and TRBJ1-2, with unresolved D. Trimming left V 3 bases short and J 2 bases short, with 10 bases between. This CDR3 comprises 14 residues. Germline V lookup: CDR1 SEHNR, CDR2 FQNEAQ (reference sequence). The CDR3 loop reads CASSFEDGNYGYTF. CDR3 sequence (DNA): TGTGCCAGCAGCTTCGAGGACGGGAACTATGGCTACACCTTC.

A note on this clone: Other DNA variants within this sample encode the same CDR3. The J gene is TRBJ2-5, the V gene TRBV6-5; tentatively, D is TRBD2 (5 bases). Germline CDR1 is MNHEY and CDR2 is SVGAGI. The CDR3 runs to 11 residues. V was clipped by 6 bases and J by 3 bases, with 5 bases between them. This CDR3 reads CASRREETQYF. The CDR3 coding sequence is TGTGCCAGCAGGAGGGAAGAGACCCAGTACTTC.

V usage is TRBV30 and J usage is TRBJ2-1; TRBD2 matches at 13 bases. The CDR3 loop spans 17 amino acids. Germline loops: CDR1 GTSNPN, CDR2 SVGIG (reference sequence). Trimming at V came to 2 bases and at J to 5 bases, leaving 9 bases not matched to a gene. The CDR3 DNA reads TGTGCCTGGAGTAGGGCCAGGACTAGCGGGAGCGACAATGAGCAGTTCTTC. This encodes CAWSRARTSGSDNEQFF.

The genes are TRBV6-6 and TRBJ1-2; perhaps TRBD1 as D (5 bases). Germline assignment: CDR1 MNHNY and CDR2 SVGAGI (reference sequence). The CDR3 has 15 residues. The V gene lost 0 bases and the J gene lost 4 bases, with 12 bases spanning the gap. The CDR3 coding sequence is TGTGCCAGCAGTTACTCGGGGGTTTCGGGCTATGGCTACACCTTC. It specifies CASSYSGVSGYGYTF.

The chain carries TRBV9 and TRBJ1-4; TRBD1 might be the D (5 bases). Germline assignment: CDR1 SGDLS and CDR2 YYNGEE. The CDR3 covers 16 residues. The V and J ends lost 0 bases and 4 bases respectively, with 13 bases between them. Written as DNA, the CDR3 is TGTGCCAGCAGCGTAGCCCCAAGGGGCCTTAATGAAAAACTGTTTTTT. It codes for CASSVAPRGLNEKLFF.

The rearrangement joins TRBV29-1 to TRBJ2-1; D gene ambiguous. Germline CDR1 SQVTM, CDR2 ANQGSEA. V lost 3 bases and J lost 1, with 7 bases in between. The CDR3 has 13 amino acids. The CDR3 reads CSVDKVSYNEQFF. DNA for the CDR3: TGCAGCGTTGATAAGGTTTCCTACAATGAGCAGTTCTTC.

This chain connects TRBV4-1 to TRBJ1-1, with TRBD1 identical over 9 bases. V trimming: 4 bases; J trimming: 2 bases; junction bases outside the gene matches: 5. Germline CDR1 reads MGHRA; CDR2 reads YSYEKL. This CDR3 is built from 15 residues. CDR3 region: CASSRGTGINTEAFF. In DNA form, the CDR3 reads TGCGCCAGCAGCCGCGGGACAGGGATTAACACTGAAGCTTTCTTT.

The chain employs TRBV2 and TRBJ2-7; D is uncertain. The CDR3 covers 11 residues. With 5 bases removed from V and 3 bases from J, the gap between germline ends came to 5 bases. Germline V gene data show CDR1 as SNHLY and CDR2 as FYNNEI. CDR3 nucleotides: TGTGCCAGCAGTACAAACTACGAGCAGTACTTC. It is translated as CASSTNYEQYF.

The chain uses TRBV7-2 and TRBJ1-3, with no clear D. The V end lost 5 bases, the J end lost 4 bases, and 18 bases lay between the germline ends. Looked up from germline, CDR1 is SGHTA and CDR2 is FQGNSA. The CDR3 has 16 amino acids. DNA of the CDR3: TGTGCCAGCAGCCCCGGACCGAGCCGGGGAGGAAACACCATATATTTT. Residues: CASSPGPSRGGNTIYF.

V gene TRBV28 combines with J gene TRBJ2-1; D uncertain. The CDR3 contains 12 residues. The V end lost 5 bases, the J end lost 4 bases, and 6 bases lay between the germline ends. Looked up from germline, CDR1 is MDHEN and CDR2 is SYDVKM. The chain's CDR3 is CASSQTYNEQFF. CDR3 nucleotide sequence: TGTGCCAGCAGTCAGACATACAATGAGCAGTTCTTC.